This TCR beta chain was sequenced in a study of type 1 regulatory T cells (TCRdb year 2021). Turning to the overall study: An in vitro protocol by which a Tr1-enriched, alloantigen-specific CD4 T cell product named T-allo10 was generated was characterized in the study. T-allo10 was being evaluated clinically in patients with hematological malignancies who were receiving allogeneic hematopoietic stem cell transplantation.

CDR1 and CDR2 were assigned from the germline V gene as MGHDK and SYGVNS. The CDR3 covers 14 residues, taking in both the cysteine and the phenylalanine. The only DNA kept is the CDR3, 42 bases in frame from the first base. V loses 1 base of germline sequence and J loses 9 bases, and the interval between the two ends is 15 bases. Worth noting for this clonotype: The specificity of this receptor is unknown. Within one base of it there is no much larger clone, and no base qualities were kept.

Sequenced on an Illumina MiSeq. The raw public reads went through TCRdb reprocessing: fastp at Q25, MiXCR clone calling, in-frame beta chains kept. Identical CDR3 proteins give one entry, which carries the most common genes and DNA. The table for this sample lists 80,000 to 100,000 distinct CDR3 sequences; around a third of them were counted only once. Less than 2.5% of the sample is taken by the ten largest. Sequencing input: CD4+ T cells, either the whole sample or a sorted fraction (not recorded which). The origin of this receptor is a human donor in good health. This chain joins TRBV25-1 to TRBJ2-5; a weak D assignment points to TRBD1 (6 bases agree). The DNA sequence is as follows: TGTGCCAGCAGTGAATTTCGGCCTGAGGGGGCCCAGTACTTC. This gives the protein CASSEFRPEGAQYF.